This TCR beta chain is from a study of T cells in localized non-small cell lung cancer. Profiling relied on immunoSEQ multiplex PCR, and the TCRdb table lists in-frame clones only, not all of them. The repertoire holds some 6,700 clones, with more than 35% as singletons. Germline CDR1 and CDR2: LNHDA and SQIVND (reference sequence). The CDR3 sequence is 15 residues long. Trimming cost V 6 bases and J 4 bases; bases outside gene matches: 7. Sample: lung tumor tissue, taken before any cancer treatment. The receptor was isolated from a man aged 40 to 70 with stage III lung adenocarcinoma. This chain uses TRBV19 with TRBJ1-4, with 8 bases identical to TRBD1. CDR3 loop: CASRKTGAFNEKLFF. In DNA form, the CDR3 reads TGTGCCAGTAGGAAGACAGGGGCCTTTAATGAAAAACTGTTTTTT.